This T cell receptor (beta chain) was captured by sequencing in a study of blood T cells in healthy people across ages. Study summary: The capture of about one barcoded beta molecule per two T cells was achieved by template switching.

The CDR3 contains 13 residues. V lost 6 bases to trimming and J lost 6 bases; unmatched junction nucleotides: 5. Per the germline V gene, CDR1 is MNHEY and CDR2 is SVGAGI. Study conclusions and caveats: Older individuals had lower TCR beta diversity per million T cells (the decline was roughly linear).

A sample-barcoded 5' primer and a J-beta primer mix were used in a second PCR of roughly 7 to 11 cycles. From each sample, at least 2.5 million paired-end reads containing CDR3 were obtained. MiXCR was run by TCRdb on the 5' RACE reads, yielding one entry per CDR3 protein. Altogether some 890,000 distinct CDR3 sequences are present, under 35% being singletons, with the ten largest covering roughly 10%. This clonotype was seen a few times. What it binds is not known. This same sample was also part of a study on T cells of mothers and their children. That study adds: Each mother gave over 8.5 million TCR beta CDR3 reads; each child, about 3 million.

The clonotype originates from a woman in her thirties or forties in good health. The rearrangement uses TRBV6-5 and TRBJ1-1; 9 bases align to TRBD1. Sequencing was carried out using blood. In DNA, the CDR3 is TGTGCCAGCAGGGCACAGGGGGCGGCTGAAGCTTTCTTT. It codes for CASRAQGAAEAFF.